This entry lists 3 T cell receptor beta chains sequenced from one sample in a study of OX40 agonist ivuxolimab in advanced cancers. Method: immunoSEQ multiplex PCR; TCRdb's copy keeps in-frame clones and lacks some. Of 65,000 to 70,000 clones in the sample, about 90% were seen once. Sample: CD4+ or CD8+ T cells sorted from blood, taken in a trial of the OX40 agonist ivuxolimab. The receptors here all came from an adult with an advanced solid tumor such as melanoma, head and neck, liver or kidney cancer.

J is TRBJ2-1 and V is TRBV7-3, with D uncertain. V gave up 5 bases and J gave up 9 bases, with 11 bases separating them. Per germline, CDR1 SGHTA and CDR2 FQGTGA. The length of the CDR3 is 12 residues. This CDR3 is CASSPPGGEQFF. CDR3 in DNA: TGTGCCAGCAGCCCCCCCGGCGGTGAGCAGTTCTTC.

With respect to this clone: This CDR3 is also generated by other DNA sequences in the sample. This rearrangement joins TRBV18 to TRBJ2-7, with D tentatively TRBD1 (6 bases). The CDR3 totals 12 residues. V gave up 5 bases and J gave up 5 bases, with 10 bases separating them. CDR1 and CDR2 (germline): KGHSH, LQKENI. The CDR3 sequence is CASSIQGDEQYF. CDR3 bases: TGTGCCAGCTCAATACAGGGCGACGAGCAGTACTTC.

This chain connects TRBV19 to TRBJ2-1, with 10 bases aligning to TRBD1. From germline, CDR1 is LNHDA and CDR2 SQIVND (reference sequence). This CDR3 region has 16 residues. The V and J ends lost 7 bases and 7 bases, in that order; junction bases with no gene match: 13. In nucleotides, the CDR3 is TGTGCCAGTAAGGGCCGGACAGGGGGGTTCCTTAATGAGCAGTTCTTC. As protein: CASKGRTGGFLNEQFF.